Below are 28 T cell receptor beta chains sequenced from a single sample in a study of cytomegalovirus exposure and HLA in healthy donors (dated by TCRdb to between 2016 and 2019). The method behind the library was the immunoSEQ multiplex PCR assay. For the multiplex PCR, a mixture combining 60 forward primers for TCR Vbeta segments and 13 reverse primers for TCR Jbeta segments was used. Held by TCRdb, this immuneACCESS table contains in-frame sequences only and omits some clones. Under half of the omission traces to an unresolved V gene where checked; the cause of the rest is unknown. This sample gives approximately 52,000 clones in total; over 55% of them show up just once. About 35% of the sample is taken by the ten largest. What was sequenced was PBMCs. These TCRs come from a man aged 35-49 years in good health and CMV-seropositive.

The rearrangement uses TRBV2 and TRBJ1-5; 12 nucleotides align to TRBD1. The CDR3 sequence is 17 residues long. Germline V lookup: CDR1 SNHLY, CDR2 FYNNEI. The J segment lost 6 bases and the V segment lost 5 bases, leaving 11 bases of the junction unmatched. CDR3 region: CASSPTPGTGGGQPQHF. For the CDR3, the DNA is TGTGCCAGCAGTCCCACTCCCGGGACAGGGGGCGGTCAGCCCCAGCATTTT.

This clone was seen a single time. This chain links TRBV27 with TRBJ1-1; D possibly corresponds to TRBD1 (5 bases). Germline CDR1 and CDR2: MNHEY and SMNVEV (reference sequence). V was cut by 8 bases and J by 8 bases, with 12 bases left in between. This CDR3 spans 11 amino acids. CDR3 nucleotide sequence: TGTGCCAGCGGAACACGGGGGGAAGCTTTCTTT. Protein: CASGTRGEAFF.

This chain links TRBV15 with TRBJ2-7; 7 bases are shared with TRBD1. The V and J ends lost 0 bases and 4 bases, in that order; junction bases with no gene match: 6. Germline V gene data show CDR1 as LNHNV and CDR2 as YYDKDF (reference sequence). This CDR3 region has 15 residues. The CDR3 region is CATSRDLGQRYEQYF. The CDR3 bases are TGTGCCACCAGCAGAGATCTGGGACAGCGGTACGAGCAGTACTTC.

This clone was observed a single time. CDR3 sequence reads: CAISDGDYGYTF. DNA of the CDR3: TGTGCCATCAGTGACGGGGACTATGGCTACACCTTC. This chain joins TRBV10-3 and TRBJ1-2; D is unclear. Trimming shortened V by 3 bases and J by 3 bases, and 5 bases separated the two germline ends. Germline values: CDR1 ENHRY, CDR2 SYGVKD. The CDR3 has 12 residues.

The J gene is TRBJ2-1, the V gene TRBV6-6, with a tentative D call TRBD2 (6 bases). The CDR3 has 13 residues. The ends were cut back, 5 bases at V and 9 bases at J, with 14 bases in the middle. Per the germline V gene, CDR1 is MNHNY and CDR2 is SVGAGI (reference sequence). Here the CDR3 DNA reads TGTGCCAGCAGTCCGACTAGTTTGGGTGAGCAGTTCTTC. The encoded protein is CASSPTSLGEQFF.

This clone is a singleton in its sample. The chain combines TRBV5-1 with TRBJ1-5; tentative D call: TRBD1 (5 bases). V lost 0 bases and J 2 bases, leaving 18 bases between the germline ends. Per germline, CDR1 SGHRS and CDR2 YFSETQ. The CDR3 runs to 18 residues. The DNA for the CDR3 is TGCGCCAGCAGCTTGGGGTCGTGGGGTGGCAGGGGCAATCAGCCCCAGCATTTT. This gives the protein CASSLGSWGGRGNQPQHF.

The rearrangement uses TRBV2 and TRBJ1-5, with 7 bases matching TRBD1. There are 13 residues in the CDR3. J gave up 5 bases and V 6 bases, and 4 bases lay outside the gene matches. Germline CDR1 reads SNHLY; CDR2 reads FYNNEI. CDR3 loop: CASRGDSYQPQHF. In nucleotides, the CDR3 is TGTGCCAGCAGGGGGGACAGCTATCAGCCCCAGCATTTT. The full variable domain, with the rest looked up from reference TRBV2 and TRBJ1-5, is EPEVTQTPSHQVTQMGQEVILRCVPISNHLYFYWYRQILGQKVEFLVSFYNNEISEKSEIFDDQFSVERPDGSNFTLKIRSTKLEDSAMYFCASRGDSYQPQHFGDGTRLSIL.

This chain links TRBV6-1 with TRBJ2-1; 7 positions match TRBD1. The CDR3 runs to 15 residues. V shed 3 bases, J shed 6 bases, and the junction held 8 bases outside the gene matches. CDR1 and CDR2 from the germline V gene are MNHNS and SASEGT. In nucleotides, the CDR3 is TGTGCCAGCAGTGACCGGACAGGACCCTTCAATGAGCAGTTCTTC. Protein: CASSDRTGPFNEQFF.

This sequence joins TRBV5-8 and TRBJ1-2; D not resolved. Per germline, CDR1 SGHTS and CDR2 YDEGEE. V was shortened by 4 bases and J by 4 bases, with 14 bases between the two germline ends. The length of the CDR3 is 14 residues. CDR3 protein: CASSPFSAIYGYTF. CDR3 in DNA: TGTGCCAGCAGCCCATTCTCAGCGATCTATGGCTACACCTTC.

This clone showed up just a few times. The J gene is TRBJ1-3, the V gene TRBV2, with a tentative D call TRBD1 (6 bases). Germline V gives CDR1 SNHLY, CDR2 FYNNEI. The CDR3 totals 15 residues. Trimming removed 6 bases at V and 2 bases at J, with 14 bases between. CDR3: CASRVDRHTGNTIYF. CDR3 nucleotide sequence: TGTGCCAGCAGGGTCGACAGGCACACTGGAAACACCATATATTTT.

This CDR3 reads CASSQNSYNEQFF. Written as DNA, the CDR3 is TGCGCCAGCAGCCAAAATTCATACAATGAGCAGTTCTTC. The chain uses TRBV4-3 and TRBJ2-1; D is unresolved. The germline V and J ends were trimmed by 2 bases and 4 bases, with 6 bases remaining between them. This CDR3 is 13 amino acids long. Germline loops: CDR1 LGHNA, CDR2 YSLEER.

The genes are TRBV2 and TRBJ2-5, with a tentative D call TRBD1 (6 bases). This CDR3 is 14 amino acids long. V was pared by 3 bases and J by 2 bases, with 10 bases between. Germline V gene data show CDR1 as SNHLY and CDR2 as FYNNEI. The CDR3 loop is CASSEQQGQETQYF. In DNA, the CDR3 is TGTGCCAGCAGTGAGCAACAGGGACAAGAGACCCAGTACTTC.

The chain couples TRBV18 to TRBJ1-4; TRBD1 aligns across 7 bases. This CDR3 has 14 residues. Germline V gene sequence: CDR1 KGHSH, CDR2 LQKENI. Trimming took 3 bases from V and 6 from J; bases not matched to a gene: 4. The CDR3 protein is CASSPGGGYEKLFF. The DNA of the CDR3 is TGTGCCAGCTCACCTGGAGGGGGCTATGAAAAACTGTTTTTT.

This clone was recorded only once. The rearrangement uses TRBV2 and TRBJ2-7; D is unclear. The ends were cut back, 6 bases at V and 0 bases at J, with 15 bases in the middle. CDR1 SNHLY and CDR2 FYNNEI come from the germline V gene. The length of the CDR3 is 15 residues. CDR3 DNA: TGTGCCAGCAGCAATCCCACAGAGAACTCCTACGAGCAGTACTTC. It encodes CASSNPTENSYEQYF.

The chain employs TRBV10-3 and TRBJ1-5; 12 nucleotides line up with TRBD1. The CDR3 is made up of 14 amino acids. Germline V gene sequence: CDR1 ENHRY, CDR2 SYGVKD. The V segment lost 6 bases and the J segment 5 bases; nucleotides outside the gene matches: 2. The CDR3 spells CAIRGTGGHQPQHF. The CDR3 region has the DNA TGTGCCATCAGGGGGACAGGGGGCCATCAGCCCCAGCATTTT.

The rearrangement uses TRBV9 and TRBJ2-2; 7 nucleotides align to TRBD1. Germline CDR1 reads SGDLS; CDR2 reads YYNGEE. The CDR3 has 15 amino acids. Unmatched junction bases numbered 4, after V lost 1 base and J lost 4 bases. The CDR3 loop reads CASSVKGASTGELFF. CDR3 DNA sequence: TGTGCCAGCAGCGTAAAGGGGGCTAGCACCGGGGAGCTGTTTTTT.

The chain employs TRBV6-5 and TRBJ1-1; 9 nucleotides align to TRBD1. CDR1 and CDR2 (germline): MNHEY, SVGAGI. Trimming took 2 bases from V and 6 from J; bases not matched to a gene: 4. The CDR3 runs 14 residues. In nucleotides, the CDR3 is TGTGCCAGCAGTTACGAGACAGGGGGTTCTGAAGCTTTCTTT. It is translated as CASSYETGGSEAFF.

This clone was observed many times. Within the sample, other DNA sequences also encode this same CDR3. The rearrangement joins TRBV5-6 to TRBJ2-5, with 8 bases fitting TRBD2. V lost 2 bases, J lost 5 bases, and 5 bases stayed unmatched. The CDR3 runs to 14 residues. Germline V gene sequence: CDR1 SGHDT, CDR2 YYEEEE. The CDR3 DNA sequence: TGTGCCAGCAGCTTTTCGAGCGGGGGTGAGACCCAGTACTTC. Encoded protein: CASSFSSGGETQYF.

V is TRBV7-7 and J is TRBJ2-2, with 10 bases identical to TRBD1. The germline V gene encodes CDR1 SSHAT and CDR2 FNYEAQ (reference sequence). This CDR3 contains 14 residues. Trimming removed 5 bases from V and 6 bases from J; junction bases left unmatched: 3. The CDR3 reads CASSTGQGAGELFF. DNA for the CDR3: TGTGCCAGCAGCACCGGACAGGGGGCCGGGGAGCTGTTTTTT.

A single count supports this clone. The V gene is TRBV6-6, the J gene TRBJ1-2; D remains ambiguous. V lost 2 bases and J lost 0, with 13 bases in between. CDR1 MNHNY and CDR2 SVGAGI come from the germline V gene (reference sequence). This CDR3 is built from 16 residues. CDR3 coding DNA: TGTGCCAGCAGTTACGGCTCCCAGGTGACTAACTATGGCTACACCTTC. Protein sequence: CASSYGSQVTNYGYTF.

The chain links TRBV10-3 to TRBJ1-1; TRBD1 might be the D (6 bases). V lost 6 bases to trimming and J lost 2 bases, with 10 bases between them. This CDR3 region has 13 residues. CDR1 is ENHRY and CDR2 is SYGVKD in the germline V gene. CDR3 loop: CAIRGGANTEAFF. Here the CDR3 DNA reads TGTGCCATCAGAGGGGGGGCAAACACTGAAGCTTTCTTT.

This clone appeared a few times. The chain employs TRBV10-3 and TRBJ1-4; D is unresolved. Germline assignment: CDR1 ENHRY and CDR2 SYGVKD. V was trimmed by 6 bases and J by 7 bases, leaving 21 bases between them. The CDR3 consists of 16 residues. The CDR3 loop is CAIRGSEGGVGEKLFF. CDR3 bases: TGTGCCATCAGAGGATCCGAGGGTGGAGTCGGTGAAAAACTGTTTTTT.

J is TRBJ2-2 and V is TRBV6-5; 7 nucleotides line up with TRBD2. Germline trimming cut 8 bases from V and 4 bases from J; bases unmatched to any gene: 7. CDR1 and CDR2 from the germline V gene are MNHEY and SVGAGI. The CDR3 runs to 14 residues. This CDR3 is CASFSWGGTGELFF. The CDR3 coding sequence is TGTGCCAGCTTTTCCTGGGGGGGCACCGGGGAGCTGTTTTTT.

This chain uses TRBV7-3 with TRBJ2-3; TRBD2 matches at 8 bases. The CDR3 is 14 amino acids. Looked up from germline, CDR1 is SGHTA and CDR2 is FQGTGA. Losses at the gene ends were 5 bases for V and 4 bases for J; bases not matched to a gene: 5. As DNA, the CDR3 is TGTGCCAGCAGCCCAGGACTAGCCTCAGATACGCAGTATTTT. Its translation: CASSPGLASDTQYF.

V is TRBV15 and J is TRBJ1-5; D gene unclear. The CDR3 spans 16 residues. V gave up 1 base and J gave up 2 bases, with 12 bases separating them. Germline V gene data show CDR1 as LNHNV and CDR2 as YYDKDF (reference sequence). CDR3 nucleotides: TGTGCCACCAGCAGAGTAGCGGGCAGCCGCAATCAGCCCCAGCATTTT. Residues: CATSRVAGSRNQPQHF. Based on the CDR3 plus reference TRBV15 and TRBJ1-5, the full variable domain is DAMVIQNPRYQVTQFGKPVTLSCSQTLNHNVMYWYQQKSSQAPKLLFHYYDKDFNNEADTPDNFQSRRPNTSFCFLDIRSPGLGDTAMYLCATSRVAGSRNQPQHFGDGTRLSIL.

This sequence joins TRBV5-5 and TRBJ1-1; D is unresolved. V lost 5 bases, J lost 0 bases, and 11 bases lay in between. CDR3 length: 14 amino acids. Germline loops: CDR1 SGHKS, CDR2 YYEKEE (reference sequence). The CDR3 reads CASRKQYMNTEAFF. The CDR3 region has the DNA TGTGCCAGCAGAAAACAGTACATGAACACTGAAGCTTTCTTT. Supplemented by reference TRBV5-5 and TRBJ1-1, the full variable domain reads DAGVTQSPTHLIKTRGQQVTLRCSPISGHKSVSWYQQVLGQGPQFIFQYYEKEERGRGNFPDRFSARQFPNYSSELNVNALLLGDSALYLCASRKQYMNTEAFFGQGTRLTVV.

The chain joins TRBV6-5 to TRBJ2-7; tentatively, D is TRBD1 (5 bases). Trimming pared 2 bases from V and 1 base from J, leaving 12 bases between. The CDR3 is 15 amino acids. The V gene's germline CDR1 is MNHEY and CDR2 SVGAGI. CDR3 sequence: CASSYAGPRSYEQYF. The CDR3 DNA reads as TGTGCCAGCAGTTACGCAGGGCCCCGTTCCTACGAGCAGTACTTC.

This clone has only a few counts. The chain links TRBV4-1 to TRBJ1-5; D may be TRBD1 (6 bases). CDR1 and CDR2 (germline): MGHRA, YSYEKL. CDR3 length: 15 residues. Trimming left V 3 bases short and J 0 bases short, with 9 bases between. This CDR3 is CASSHTQGSNQPQHF. CDR3 bases: TGCGCCAGCAGCCACACACAGGGTAGCAATCAGCCCCAGCATTTT.